This entry is about one T cell receptor (beta chain). The antigen is not known. One entry per CDR3 protein, called by TCRdb with MiXCR from the 5' RACE reads. The table records around 960,000 distinct CDR3 sequences, more than 9% of them present only once. The data belong to a study of identical twins. Findings and limits, study-wide: Within beta out-of-frame sequences, the excess sharing observed between twins was weaker.

Only healthy Caucasians were included as donors. The CDR3 extends over 17 amino acids. Trimming took 5 bases from V and 2 from J, leaving 22 bases between them. CDR1 is DFQATT and CDR2 is SNEGSKA in the germline V gene (reference sequence). A further study also used this sample, focusing on yellow fever vaccine responses in identical twins.

The sample comprised PBMCs. This rearrangement joins TRBV20-1 to TRBJ2-1, with D perhaps TRBD2 (6 bases). The sequence was obtained from a woman aged 18 to 35 in good health. The CDR3 sequence: CSAYRGASSGTYNEQFF. The CDR3 DNA is TGCAGTGCTTACCGCGGGGCGAGTAGCGGAACCTACAATGAGCAGTTCTTC.